The present T cell receptor (beta chain) was sequenced within a study of graft-versus-host responses after intestinal transplantation. On the study more broadly: Anti-thymocyte globulin induction preceded two to three years of tacrolimus and steroid maintenance in all recipients. Broader study findings: GvH clones surfaced in recipient marrow, some emerging earlier in ileum or blood.

Germline lookup yields CDR1 LGHNA and CDR2 YNFKEQ. With V trimmed by 0 bases and J by 8 bases, 4 bases remained unmatched. This CDR3 has 16 amino acids. Comment on this clone: Its antigen is still unknown.

Data came from immunoSEQ multiplex PCR; TCRdb stores just in-frame clones and leaves some out. The sample lists 100,000 to 110,000 clones, less than 90% seen once, with roughly 0.95% in the top ten. The V gene is TRBV4-2, the J gene TRBJ2-1; 13 nucleotides match TRBD2. The input for sequencing was unstimulated CD4+ T cells sorted from spleen or lymph node cells, taken before transplant. The receptor was isolated from a human donor who was the organ donor for an intestinal transplant. The CDR3 DNA follows: TGTGCCAGCAGCCAAGAAGAACTAGCGGGGGGGCATGAGCAGTTCTTC. It is translated as CASSQEELAGGHEQFF.